The clone carrying this TCR beta chain was observed many times. The target antigen is unknown. The sample originates from a study of T cells in Graves' hyperthyroidism and ophthalmopathy. The CDR3 has 14 residues. From germline, CDR1 is KGHDR and CDR2 SFDVKD. Between the trimmed V and J ends, which lost 4 bases and 8 bases, there was a span of 13 bases. TCR beta CDR3 region amplification was performed from RNA transcripts. Carried out on the TCR CDR3, a first-round RT-PCR used the HTBI primer set. Using its own MiXCR run on the multiplex PCR reads, TCRdb lists one record per CDR3 protein. The sample yields hundreds of thousands of distinct CDR3 sequences, about 45% seen once. Broader study findings: Ophthalmopathy, which appeared later, was predicted by the model a median about 5.9 months before onset.

This clonotype was sampled from a woman aged 18-29 years with Graves' hyperthyroidism. This chain joins TRBV24-1 and TRBJ1-4; D gene ambiguous. Material for sequencing was peripheral blood or thyroid tissue (not recorded which). Here the CDR3 reads CATSDPGNVEKLFF. CDR3 nucleotides: TGTGCCACCAGTGACCCTGGAAACGTGGAAAAACTGTTTTTT.